Each of the 5 T cell receptor beta chains below was sequenced from the same sample in a study of T cells in women clearing cervical HPV infection (dated by TCRdb to 2016 to 2019). The method behind the library was the immunoSEQ multiplex PCR assay. TCRdb re-hosts the immuneACCESS table, in-frame sequences only. Its copies lack some clones; in the studies checked, an unresolved V gene accounts for under half of them, and the cause for the rest is not known. The sample table holds roughly 48,000 clones. About 1.5% of the sample belongs to the ten largest clones. What was sequenced was blood buffy coat. These receptors came from a woman between 18 and 75 years old with a cervical HPV16 infection that either progressed to CIN3+ or cleared (not recorded which).

With respect to this clone: The read terminates 3 residues ahead of where the CDR3 ends, so the germline J gene completes it. The J gene is TRBJ2-7, the V gene TRBV11-2, with 7 nucleotides matching TRBD1. After removal of 5 bases from V and 6 bases from J, the junction contained 7 bases not matched to a gene. Germline CDR1 SGHAT, CDR2 FQNNGV. The CDR3 loop spans 13 amino acids. This chain's CDR3 is CASSLRGLGEQYF. The sequenced part of the CDR3 DNA is TGTGCCAGCAGCCTAAGGGGGCTCGGCGAG.

Comments on this clone: The read ends 3 residues shy of where the CDR3 ends; the end is completed using the germline J gene. V usage is TRBV7-8 and J usage is TRBJ2-1, with 9 bases matching TRBD1. V was pared by 5 bases and J by 7 bases, with 9 bases of the junction left unmatched. This CDR3 is built from 15 residues. The V gene's germline CDR1 is SGHVS and CDR2 FQNEAQ. CDR3 bases read: TGTGCCAGCAGCACCCGGACAGGGGCCCAAAATGAG. Protein product: CASSTRTGAQNE. The whole CDR3 region reads CASSTRTGAQNEQFF.

Points on this clone: Read coverage stops 3 residues before the CDR3 terminus; the germline J gene supplies the remainder. The chain couples TRBV4-2 to TRBJ2-1; TRBD1 is a possible D gene (6 bases). Germline CDR1 LGHNA, CDR2 YNFKEQ. V was pared by 2 bases and J by 0 bases, with 11 bases between. The CDR3 sequence is 16 residues long. CDR3 loop: CASSQTTGFSYNEQFF. Incomplete CDR3 DNA: TGTGCCAGCAGCCAAACAACAGGGTTCTCCTACAATGAG.

Worth noting for this clone: The read stops 3 residues short of the end of the CDR3; the missing end is completed from the germline J gene. This sequence joins TRBV5-4 and TRBJ2-7; tentatively, D is TRBD2 (5 bases). With 4 bases removed from V and 0 bases from J, the gap between germline ends came to 14 bases. Germline V lookup: CDR1 SGHNT, CDR2 YYREEE (reference sequence). The CDR3 length is 15 residues. The CDR3 DNA, read in part, is TGTGCCAGCAGCCCTTTCGGGGTCCCCTCCTACGAG. It is translated as CASSPFGVPSYE. In full, the CDR3 is CASSPFGVPSYEQYF.

About this clone itself: The read gets to within 3 residues of the CDR3 end, and the germline J gene fills in the rest. V usage is TRBV5-1 and J usage is TRBJ2-7; 8 positions agree with TRBD1. V was clipped by 3 bases and J by 2 bases; unmatched bases: 4. Germline values: CDR1 SGHRS, CDR2 YFSETQ. CDR3 length equals 14 residues. The CDR3 sequence is CASSSVTGAYEQYF. Partial CDR3 DNA: TGCGCCAGCAGCTCGGTGACAGGGGCCTACGAG.